Shown below are 24 T cell receptor beta chains from a single sample sequenced in a study of cytomegalovirus exposure and HLA in healthy donors (dated by TCRdb to 2015 to 2018). Library prep was done by the immunoSEQ multiplex PCR assay. Imported from immuneACCESS, the table was reduced by TCRdb to in-frame sequences with V and J called. These copies leave out some clones; in studies compared against another copy, an unresolved V gene accounts for under half, and the cause of the remainder is not known. This sample comprises 85,000 to 120,000 clones, about 85% of them detected only once. Together, the top ten hold about 1.8% of the sample. Sequences were obtained from PBMCs. All receptors come from a woman aged 18 to 35 in good health and CMV-seropositive.

This clone was observed a handful of times. The gene calls are TRBV19 and TRBJ1-6; 8 nucleotides agree with TRBD1. V was pared by 4 bases and J by 7 bases, with 6 bases of the junction left unmatched. CDR3 size: 15 residues. Germline CDR1 LNHDA, CDR2 SQIVND (reference sequence). In DNA form, the CDR3 reads TGTGCCAGTAGTACCCGGACAGGGCTAAATTCACCCCTCCACTTT. Its translation: CASSTRTGLNSPLHF.

The CDR3 DNA is TGTGCCGGAGGACAGGGTGGGGCCAACGTCCTGACTTTC. Amino acids: CAGGQGGANVLTF. The V call is TRBV6-1, the J call TRBJ2-6, with TRBD1 matching over 8 bases. This CDR3 is built from 13 residues. The V gene end was trimmed by 11 bases and the J gene end by 3 bases; junction bases not matched to a gene: 3. Germline V CDR1 and CDR2: MNHNS, SASEGT.

The chain has TRBV6-5 and TRBJ1-4, with 10 bases fitting TRBD1. The V gene end was trimmed by 6 bases and the J gene end by 8 bases; junction bases not matched to a gene: 6. The CDR3 runs 14 residues. CDR1 MNHEY and CDR2 SVGAGI come from the germline V gene. CDR3 sequence: CASRAGTGAEKLFF. CDR3 DNA: TGTGCCAGCAGAGCCGGGACAGGGGCCGAAAAACTGTTTTTT.

This rearrangement joins TRBV7-9 to TRBJ2-7, with D tentatively TRBD1 (5 bases). V was shortened by 1 base and J by 4 bases, with 20 bases between the two germline ends. Germline lookup yields CDR1 SEHNR and CDR2 FQNEAQ (reference sequence). The CDR3 spans 17 residues. The CDR3: CASSLDYTAGLNYEQYF. In nucleotides, the CDR3 is TGTGCCAGCAGCTTAGACTACACGGCAGGGTTAAATTACGAGCAGTACTTC.

The V call is TRBV4-1, the J call TRBJ1-1, with 10 bases lining up with TRBD1. Trimming at V came to 0 bases and at J to 3 bases, leaving 4 bases not matched to a gene. Germline V lookup: CDR1 MGHRA, CDR2 YSYEKL. The CDR3 sequence is 16 residues long. For the CDR3, the DNA is TGCGCCAGCAGCCAAGATGCGACAGGGGGCTACACTGAAGCTTTCTTT. Its translation: CASSQDATGGYTEAFF.

The sample holds a few counts of this clone. V and J are TRBV29-1 and TRBJ1-4; TRBD1 matches at 8 bases. Germline CDR1 and CDR2: SQVTM and ANQGSEA. With V trimmed by 4 bases and J by 4 bases, 8 bases remained unmatched. CDR3 size: 15 residues. The DNA for the CDR3 is TGCAGCGTTGCAGTAACGGGACAGGATAATGAAAAACTGTTTTTT. Its translation: CSVAVTGQDNEKLFF.

The V gene is TRBV28, the J gene TRBJ2-2; a weak D match, TRBD2 (5 bases). Between the trimmed V and J ends, which lost 4 bases and 1 base, there was a span of 13 bases. CDR1 is MDHEN and CDR2 is SYDVKM in the germline V gene. The CDR3 covers 16 residues. This CDR3 is CASSSSYAGNTGELFF. The CDR3 bases are TGTGCCAGCAGTTCTTCTTACGCGGGGAACACCGGGGAGCTGTTTTTT. Complete variable domain (other parts from reference TRBV28 and TRBJ2-2): DVKVTQSSRYLVKRTGEKVFLECVQDMDHENMFWYRQDPGLGLRLIYFSYDVKMKEKGDIPEGYSVSREKKERFSLILESASTNQTSMYLCASSSSYAGNTGELFFGEGSRLTVL.

The J gene is TRBJ1-5, the V gene TRBV18; 7 bases are shared with TRBD1. V lost 1 base and J lost 7; bases outside the gene matches: 4. Per the germline V gene, CDR1 is KGHSH and CDR2 is LQKENI. The CDR3 loop spans 14 amino acids. CDR3: CASSPQGARQPQHF. The DNA of the CDR3 is TGTGCCAGCTCACCACAGGGGGCAAGGCAGCCCCAGCATTTT.

The chain is built from TRBV21-1 and TRBJ2-7; the table calls TRBD1, which could not be checked here. TRBV21-1 represents a pseudogene. CDR3 length: 16 amino acids. In DNA form, the CDR3 reads TGTGCCAGCAGCAAAGAAGGGACAGGGAGAGCCTACGAGCAGTACTTC. Translated, it gives CASSKEGTGRAYEQYF.

This clone has just one count. The chain has TRBV7-2 and TRBJ1-2, with unresolved D. Trimming removed 1 base at V and 3 bases at J, with 6 bases between. The germline gives CDR1 SGHTA, CDR2 FQGNSA. This CDR3 region has 13 residues. The CDR3 coding sequence is TGTGCCAGCAGCTTAGAAGGAGACTATGGCTACACCTTC. This translates into CASSLEGDYGYTF.

The rearrangement joins TRBV10-3 to TRBJ1-2; no clear D gene. This CDR3 contains 12 residues. Germline CDR1 and CDR2: ENHRY and SYGVKD. The V and J ends lost 5 bases and 3 bases respectively, with 7 bases between them. CDR3 DNA sequence: TGTGCCATCAGTCCAGACTACTATGGCTACACCTTC. Residues: CAISPDYYGYTF.

The genes are TRBV27 and TRBJ2-7, with 8 bases lining up with TRBD1. The CDR3 spans 15 residues. Germline CDR1 reads MNHEY; CDR2 reads SMNVEV (reference sequence). Trimming removed 6 bases from V and 3 bases from J; junction bases left unmatched: 10. CDR3 bases: TGTGCCAGCAGCTCTTCAGGGACAGGTGACTACGAGCAGTACTTC. Translated, it gives CASSSSGTGDYEQYF.

The chain couples TRBV6-4 to TRBJ2-2, with D maybe TRBD2 (6 bases). CDR1 MRHNA and CDR2 SNTAGT come from the germline V gene. The germline V and J ends were trimmed by 8 bases and 1 base, with 11 bases remaining between them. CDR3 length: 14 amino acids. The CDR3 DNA reads TGTGCCAGCCGACGCGGGGTGAACACCGGGGAGCTGTTTTTT. It yields the protein CASRRGVNTGELFF.

This clone was observed a single time. The V gene is TRBV6-1, the J gene TRBJ1-5; D unclear. Germline V gene sequence: CDR1 MNHNS, CDR2 SASEGT. V shed 3 bases and J shed 5 bases, with 8 bases lying between them. The CDR3 runs 13 residues. The chain's CDR3 is CASSDESYQPQHF. The DNA of the CDR3 is TGTGCCAGCAGTGACGAAAGCTATCAGCCCCAGCATTTT.

This chain connects TRBV20-1 to TRBJ2-1; 7 bases align to TRBD2. V shed 3 bases and J 8 bases; nucleotides not matched to a gene: 1. The CDR3 spans 11 residues. Per the germline V gene, CDR1 is DFQATT and CDR2 is SNEGSKA (reference sequence). The CDR3 DNA sequence: TGCAGTGCTAGGGGGGGGGATGAGCAGTTCTTC. Protein product: CSARGGDEQFF.

The V call is TRBV6-6, the J call TRBJ1-2, with 11 bases aligning to TRBD1. The CDR3 extends over 15 amino acids. Germline CDR1 and CDR2: MNHNY and SVGAGI (reference sequence). V lost 3 bases and J lost 8; bases outside the gene matches: 8. CDR3 DNA: TGTGCCAGCAGTTATGCGGACAGGGGGCTAGGAGGCTACACCTTC. Translation gives CASSYADRGLGGYTF.

The V call is TRBV15, the J call TRBJ1-4; maybe TRBD1 (6 bases). CDR3 length equals 15 residues. CDR1 is LNHNV and CDR2 is YYDKDF in the germline V gene (reference sequence). V lost 1 base and J 5 bases, leaving 11 bases between the germline ends. The CDR3 nucleotides read TGTGCCACCAGCAGAGCCCGGGGGGCGAATGAAAAACTGTTTTTT. It specifies CATSRARGANEKLFF.

This chain uses TRBV15 with TRBJ1-3; 8 bases are a match to TRBD1. The CDR3 is 15 residues long. The J segment lost 2 bases and the V segment lost 4 bases, leaving 4 bases of the junction unmatched. Germline lookup yields CDR1 LNHNV and CDR2 YYDKDF (reference sequence). CDR3 residues: CATSNPDRAGNTIYF. CDR3 DNA sequence: TGTGCCACCAGCAACCCGGACAGGGCTGGAAACACCATATATTTT.

J is TRBJ1-1 and V is TRBV4-3; D gene uncertain. V lost 3 bases and J 3 bases, leaving 20 bases between the germline ends. This CDR3 contains 17 residues. The germline CDR1 and CDR2 sequences are LGHNA and YSLEER. CDR3 DNA sequence: TGCGCCAGCAGCCAGGGAGTGAGGCTAGGGTTTGACACTGAAGCTTTCTTT. This codes for CASSQGVRLGFDTEAFF.

The chain uses TRBV2 and TRBJ2-5, with a possible D match to TRBD2 (5 bases). With 4 bases removed from V and 4 bases from J, the gap between germline ends came to 7 bases. From germline, CDR1 is SNHLY and CDR2 FYNNEI. The CDR3 has 12 residues. The DNA of the CDR3 is TGTGCCAGCAGTGGAGGAGGAGAGACCCAGTACTTC. As protein: CASSGGGETQYF.

The chain is built from TRBV6-4 and TRBJ2-1; D is perhaps TRBD2 (7 bases). The V gene lost 0 bases and the J gene lost 9 bases, with 12 bases spanning the gap. CDR1 is MRHNA and CDR2 is SNTAGT in the germline V gene. The CDR3 is 14 amino acids. CDR3 coding DNA: TGTGCCAGCAGTGACTCGGGGGGGCTCGCTGAGCAGTTCTTC. Translating gives CASSDSGGLAEQFF.

The rearrangement uses TRBV7-9 and TRBJ2-3; 8 bases line up with TRBD1. V was pared by 5 bases and J by 2 bases, with 3 bases of the junction left unmatched. The CDR3 loop spans 14 amino acids. The germline CDR1 and CDR2 sequences are SEHNR and FQNEAQ (reference sequence). The CDR3 nucleotides are TGTGCCAGCAGCCGACAGGGGTTCACAGATACGCAGTATTTT. Translated, it gives CASSRQGFTDTQYF.

On this clone: The junction shows a germline mismatch at one end, possibly a read error. The V call is TRBV7-7, the J call TRBJ2-1; 10 positions agree with TRBD2. The CDR3 is 17 residues long. In germline, CDR1 is SSHAT, CDR2 FNYEAQ (reference sequence). CDR3 coding DNA: TGTGCTAGCAGCTTAGGGAAAGCGGGGGGGCCCGGGGATGAGCAGTTCTTC. As protein: CASSLGKAGGPGDEQFF.

The rearrangement joins TRBV6-1 to TRBJ1-6; TRBD1 might be the D (5 bases). There are 12 residues in the CDR3. Germline CDR1 MNHNS, CDR2 SASEGT. The CDR3 loop is CTMGPVNSPLHF. In DNA, the CDR3 is TGTACCATGGGGCCAGTAAATTCACCCCTCCACTTT.